This is a list of T cell receptor beta chains from one sample in a study of T cells expressing NK-cell markers. TCRdb reprocessed the 5' RACE reads, keeping one entry per CDR3 protein, no DNA. Listed are some 440,000 distinct CDR3 sequences; over 1.3% falls within the top ten. The specimen was blood T cells: a sorted CD56 or NKG2C T cell subset, CD4+ or CD8+ T cells, or bulk PBMC T cells (not recorded which). The receptors shown here come from a woman between 50 and 59 years old in good health. The CDR3 runs from the conserved cysteine through the conserved F or W.

j_gene | v_gene | CDR3aa
TRBJ2-4 | TRBV15 | CATSRETSGRSRGKNIQYF
TRBJ1-4 | TRBV2 | CASSAEGSEKLFF
TRBJ2-1 | TRBV12-3/TRBV12-4 | CASSFLLGSGEQFF
TRBJ2-7 | TRBV27 | CARTCSGEQYF
TRBJ2-1 | TRBV7-9 | CASSASSQGSVYNEQFF
TRBJ2-1 | TRBV12-3/TRBV12-4 | CASSDPRGLAGGPVNEQFF
TRBJ2-4 | TRBV6-1 | CASSTSNIQYF
TRBJ2-1 | TRBV7-2 | CASSLEGAGARRNEQFF
TRBJ2-2 | TRBV14 | CASSQGGSHTGELFF
TRBJ2-3 | TRBV5-1 | CASSLRAGTPTDTQYF
TRBJ2-2 | TRBV6-6 | CASSQRGLPGAGELFF
TRBJ2-1 | TRBV5-1 | CASSLALQGAKQFF
TRBJ2-7 | TRBV2 | CASSGGLERRSYEQYF
TRBJ2-1 | TRBV10-3 | CAIRGTGTGNNEQFF
TRBJ2-2 | TRBV7-9 | CASTGNRVNTGELFF
TRBJ2-3 | TRBV7-2 | CASSFSKSSTDTQYF
TRBJ2-7 | TRBV9 | CASSVGGKNYEQYF
TRBJ2-7 | TRBV12-3/TRBV12-4 | CASSFGYLYEQYF
TRBJ2-1 | TRBV16 | CASSPKWGGSTYNEQFF
TRBJ2-6 | TRBV27 | CASSPRTISMSGANVLTF
TRBJ2-7 | TRBV7-2 | CASSRDWRGEQYF
TRBJ2-5 | TRBV10-1 | CASSEVRGSETQYF
TRBJ2-2 | TRBV5-6 | CASGRGLADTGELFF
TRBJ2-1 | TRBV12-5 | CASGLVLASGSRGPYNEQFF
TRBJ1-1 | TRBV19 | CASSVDTEAFF
TRBJ1-2 | TRBV24-1 | CATSDPHREDYGYTF
TRBJ2-2 | TRBV5-1 | CASSFSSSGTTTGELFF
TRBJ2-4 | TRBV12-5 | CASGGKNIQYF
TRBJ2-1 | TRBV6-2/TRBV6-3 | CASSYSPGLAELYNEQFF
TRBJ1-1 | TRBV29-1 | CSVGTGTGSTEAFF
TRBJ2-1 | TRBV2 | CASSERRAGTVNEQFF
TRBJ1-4 | TRBV5-6 | CASSTRDPWTTNEKLFF
TRBJ2-3 | TRBV25-1 | CASRRPGKDTQYF
TRBJ1-1 | TRBV6-2/TRBV6-3 | CASGKIKGNTEAFF
TRBJ2-1 | TRBV20-1 | CSAAGPLNYNEQFF
TRBJ2-1 | TRBV20-1 | CSWPGQGRGEQFF
TRBJ1-1 | TRBV20-1 | CSARERIIDTEAFF
TRBJ1-5 | TRBV21-1 | CASSKRGRGATNQPQHF
TRBJ2-2 | TRBV2 | CASSAPHDGELFF
TRBJ2-1 | TRBV10-3 | CAISETPRGRKFF
TRBJ1-1 | TRBV27 | CASSLRQRNTEAFF
TRBJ2-1 | TRBV7-2 | CASSSMARNEQFF
TRBJ2-2 | TRBV10-3 | CAISESQGVNTGELFF
TRBJ2-1 | TRBV3-1 | CASSPFIGTSSYNEQFF
TRBJ2-1 | TRBV3-1 | CASSPGLAGEWQFF
TRBJ2-2 | TRBV20-1 | CSARGDSVTGELFF
TRBJ2-7 | TRBV9 | CASSVGPDTGRYEQYF
TRBJ2-6 | TRBV18 | CASSPDVSGANVLTF
TRBJ1-1 | TRBV10-3 | CAIGRTRGLNTEAFF
TRBJ2-3 | TRBV7-9 | CASSSSGSTDTQYF